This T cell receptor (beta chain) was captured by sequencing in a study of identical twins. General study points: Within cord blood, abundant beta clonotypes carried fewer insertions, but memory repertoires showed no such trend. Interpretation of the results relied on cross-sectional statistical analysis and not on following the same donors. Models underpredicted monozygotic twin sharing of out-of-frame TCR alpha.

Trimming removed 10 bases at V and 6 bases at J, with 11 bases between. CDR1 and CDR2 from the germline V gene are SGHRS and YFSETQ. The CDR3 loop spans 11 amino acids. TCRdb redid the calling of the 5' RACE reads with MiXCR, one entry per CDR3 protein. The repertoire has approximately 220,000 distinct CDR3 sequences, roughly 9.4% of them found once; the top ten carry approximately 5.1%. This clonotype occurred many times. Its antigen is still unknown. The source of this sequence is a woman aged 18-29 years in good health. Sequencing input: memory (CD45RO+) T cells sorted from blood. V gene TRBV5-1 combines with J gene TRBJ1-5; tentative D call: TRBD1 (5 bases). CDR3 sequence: CAAWGSQPQHF. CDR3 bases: TGCGCCGCATGGGGGAGTCAGCCCCAGCATTTT.